Listed here are 5 T cell receptor beta chains from one sample, sequenced in a study of blood T cell repertoires in COVID-19. Produced via immunoSEQ multiplex PCR; TCRdb's table is partial and in-frame only. The data contain 65,000 or so clones, around 90% of them singletons. Sequences were obtained from peripheral blood. The source of these receptors is a human donor with acute or convalescent COVID-19. The donor label of this sample is uncertain.

The rearrangement uses TRBV27 and TRBJ2-2, with D tentatively TRBD2 (5 bases). Germline lookup yields CDR1 MNHEY and CDR2 SMNVEV (reference sequence). The ends were cut back, 9 bases at V and 4 bases at J, with 12 bases in the middle. This CDR3 is built from 13 residues. The CDR3: CASLRAGTGELFF. CDR3 sequence (DNA): TGTGCCAGTCTCCGCGCGGGCACCGGGGAGCTGTTTTTT.

The CDR3 DNA follows: TGTGCCACCAGTGATCCCACAGGGGCTCAAGAGACCCAGTACTTC. It codes for CATSDPTGAQETQYF. The J gene is TRBJ2-5, the V gene TRBV24-1; the match to TRBD1 covers 7 bases. V gave up 3 bases and J gave up 2 bases; unmatched junction bases: 5. The CDR3 extends over 15 amino acids. Per the germline V gene, CDR1 is KGHDR and CDR2 is SFDVKD.

The chain combines TRBV19 with TRBJ1-5; TRBD1 agrees at 12 bases. V dropped 6 bases and J dropped 10; count of bases not matched to a gene: 10. Germline V gene data show CDR1 as LNHDA and CDR2 as SQIVND (reference sequence). This CDR3 has 15 amino acids. CDR3 coding DNA: TGTGCCAGTAGCCCCGGGACAGGGGGCCGAAATCCCCAGCATTTT. Protein sequence: CASSPGTGGRNPQHF.

This chain joins TRBV7-9 and TRBJ2-3; TRBD1 matches 7 bases. V lost 3 bases and J lost 1; bases outside the gene matches: 4. There are 15 residues in the CDR3. Germline-derived CDR1 and CDR2 are SEHNR and FQNEAQ (reference sequence). DNA for the CDR3: TGTGCCAGCAGCTTTGGGGGACAGCGCACAGATACGCAGTATTTT. Translation gives CASSFGGQRTDTQYF. The entire variable domain, with the rest obtained from reference TRBV7-9 and TRBJ2-3, is as follows: DTGVSQNPRHKITKRGQNVTFRCDPISEHNRLYWYRQTLGQGPEFLTYFQNEAQLEKSRLLSDRFSAERPKGSFSTLEIQRTEQGDSAMYLCASSFGGQRTDTQYFGPGTRLTVL.

DNA of the CDR3: TGTGCCAGCAGTGTTATTACGAGCGGGAGAAAAAAGGAGCAGTACTTC. Protein: CASSVITSGRKKEQYF. V and J are TRBV2 and TRBJ2-7; the match to TRBD2 covers 8 bases. J gave up 7 bases and V 4 bases, and 15 bases lay outside the gene matches. The CDR3 runs 16 residues. Germline V gene lookup returns CDR1 SNHLY and CDR2 FYNNEI.